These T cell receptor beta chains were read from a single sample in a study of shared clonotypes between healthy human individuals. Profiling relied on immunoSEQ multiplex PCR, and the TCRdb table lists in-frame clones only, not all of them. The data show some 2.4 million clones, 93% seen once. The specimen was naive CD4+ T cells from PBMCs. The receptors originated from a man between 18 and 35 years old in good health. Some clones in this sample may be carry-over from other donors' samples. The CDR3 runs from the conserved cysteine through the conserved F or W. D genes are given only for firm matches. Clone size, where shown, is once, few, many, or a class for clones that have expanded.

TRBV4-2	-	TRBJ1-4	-	TGTGCCAGCAGCCAAGCCCCCTTTGGGGGGCCTAGTCGTATCAATGAAAAACTGTTTTTT	CASSQAPFGGPSRINEKLFF
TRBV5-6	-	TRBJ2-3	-	TGTGCCAGCAGCCGACGAGGAATCACAGATACGCAGTATTTT	CASSRRGITDTQYF
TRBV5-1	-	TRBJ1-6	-	TGCGCCAGCAGCTTGAGTTGGACGAGAGATTCACCCCTCCACTTT	CASSLSWTRDSPLHF
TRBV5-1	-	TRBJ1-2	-	TGCGCCAGCAGCTTGGCGGAAGGAAGATATGGCTACACCTTC	CASSLAEGRYGYTF
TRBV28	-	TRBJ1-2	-	TGTGCCAGCAGTTTCCTGGGGAGCCAGGGTGGCTACACCTTC	CASSFLGSQGGYTF
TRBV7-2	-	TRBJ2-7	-	TGTGCCAGCAGCTTAGCGCAGTGGTTGGACCCAGCCTACGAGCAGTACTTC	CASSLAQWLDPAYEQYF
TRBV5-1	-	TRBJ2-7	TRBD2	TGCGCCAGCAGCTTTGGGAGGACTAGCGGCTCCTACGAGCAGTACTTC	CASSFGRTSGSYEQYF
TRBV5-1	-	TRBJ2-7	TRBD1	TGCGCCAGCAGCTTCGGGACAGGGGAAATCTACGAGCAGTACTTC	CASSFGTGEIYEQYF
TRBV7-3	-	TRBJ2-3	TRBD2	TGTGCCAGCAGCGCTACTAGCGGCACGCAGTATTTT	CASSATSGTQYF
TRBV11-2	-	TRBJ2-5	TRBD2	TGTGCCAGCAGCCCCACAGCGGGAGTTAGTTCTGGGACCCAGTACTTC	CASSPTAGVSSGTQYF
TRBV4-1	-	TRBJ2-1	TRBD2	TGCGCCAGCAGCCTCCTACCAACTAGCGGCTCCTACAATGAGCAGTTCTTC	CASSLLPTSGSYNEQFF
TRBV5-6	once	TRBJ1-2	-	TGTGCCAGCAGCTTGAGGGGGGCGAGAGGCTACACCTTC	CASSLRGARGYTF
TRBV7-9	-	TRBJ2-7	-	TGTGCCAGCAGCCCCGGGTCCACCTACGAGCAGTACTTC	CASSPGSTYEQYF
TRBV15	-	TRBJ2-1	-	TGTGCCACCAGCAGGGAGGGGGACTCCTACAATGAGCAGTTCTTC	CATSREGDSYNEQFF
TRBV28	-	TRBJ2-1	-	TGTGCCAGCAGTTTTAGTTCGGGGGCCTACAATGAGCAGTTCTTC	CASSFSSGAYNEQFF
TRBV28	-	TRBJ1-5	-	TGTGCCAGCAGCGAAAGGGATCAGCCCCAGCATTTT	CASSERDQPQHF
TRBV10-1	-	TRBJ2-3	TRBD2	TGCGCCAGCAGTGAAGGATTAGCGGGAGGGCCGGCCCGGGCAGATACGCAGTATTTT	CASSEGLAGGPARADTQYF
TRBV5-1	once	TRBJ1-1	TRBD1	TGCGCCAGCAGCCTCGGACAGGGAGCATCTGAAGCTTTCTTT	CASSLGQGASEAFF
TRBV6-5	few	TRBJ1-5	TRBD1	TGTGCCAGCAGTATAGGGACAGGTTCTTCCCAGCATTTT	CASSIGTGSSQHF
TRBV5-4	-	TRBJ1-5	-	TGTGCCAGCAGCTTGGATAATCAGCCCCAGCATTTT	CASSLDNQPQHF
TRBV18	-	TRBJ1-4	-	TGTGCCAGCTCACCACCGTCCCTTGGCGGGACTAATGAAAAACTGTTTTTT	CASSPPSLGGTNEKLFF
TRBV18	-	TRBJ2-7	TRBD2	TGTGCCAGCTCACCATCGACTAGCGGGACCCTCGGCTCCTACGAGCAGTACTTC	CASSPSTSGTLGSYEQYF
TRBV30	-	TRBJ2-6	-	TGTGCCTGGAGTGTAAGGACAGGGAGGGCTGGGGCCAACGTCCTGACTTTC	CAWSVRTGRAGANVLTF
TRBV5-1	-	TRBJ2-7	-	TGCGCCAGCAGCTTGGCCTTGGAAGGGAGTCTCCCCTCCGAGCAGTACTTC	CASSLALEGSLPSEQYF
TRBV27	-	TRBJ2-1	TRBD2	TGTGCCAGCAGTTTACCTAGCGGGAGTCGGGGGCAGTTCTTC	CASSLPSGSRGQFF
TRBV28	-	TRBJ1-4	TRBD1	TGTGCCAGCAGTGACACCGGGACAGGGAGGGAAAAACTGTTTTTT	CASSDTGTGREKLFF
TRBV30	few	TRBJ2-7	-	TGTGCCTGGAGTGGGGTCCACGAGCAGTACTTC	CAWSGVHEQYF
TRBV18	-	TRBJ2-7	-	TGTGCCAGCTCACCGCAGGGTGGGGTGATGAACGAGCAGTACTTC	CASSPQGGVMNEQYF
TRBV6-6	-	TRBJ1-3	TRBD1	TGTGCCAGCAGCCTGGGACAGGGGGCTGGAAACACCATATATTTT	CASSLGQGAGNTIYF
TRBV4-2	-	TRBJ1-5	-	TGTGCCAGCAGCCAAGTATTTCCCGGACAGCAGCATTTT	CASSQVFPGQQHF
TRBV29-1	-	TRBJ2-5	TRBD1	TGCAGCGTTGCCCACAGGGGTGGGGAGACCCAGTACTTC	CSVAHRGGETQYF
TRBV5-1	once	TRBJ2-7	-	TGCGCCAGCAGCTCGGTCGGGAGTCCCTACGAGCAGTACTTC	CASSSVGSPYEQYF
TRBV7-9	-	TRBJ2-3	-	TGTGCCAGCAGCTTTAAACAGGTGGACACAGATACGCAGTATTTT	CASSFKQVDTDTQYF
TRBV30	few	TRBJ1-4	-	TGTGCCTGGAGTACGTTGACTGAAAAACTGTTTTTT	CAWSTLTEKLFF
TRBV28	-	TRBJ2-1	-	TGTGCCAGCAGTTTAATACTAGCTAACAATGAGCAGTTCTTC	CASSLILANNEQFF
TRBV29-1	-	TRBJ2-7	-	TGCAGCGTCGGATCCCCCTACGAGCAGTACTTC	CSVGSPYEQYF
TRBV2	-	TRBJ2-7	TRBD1	TGTGCCAGCAGTGGCCAGAAAACCGGGACAGCCTACTTC	CASSGQKTGTAYF
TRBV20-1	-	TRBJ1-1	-	TGCAGTGACCACGGAGCTTTCTTT	CSDHGAFF
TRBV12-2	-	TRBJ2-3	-	TGTGCAAGTCGCTTATCGTGTAGCGCCCTCATCACAGATACGCAGTATTTT	CASRLSCSALITDTQYF
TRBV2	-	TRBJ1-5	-	TGTGCCAGTCGTAGGGGGGGGTTCAATCAGCCCCAGCATTTT	CASRRGGFNQPQHF
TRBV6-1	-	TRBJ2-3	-	TGTGCCAGCAGTGAAACCACAGATACGCAGTATTTT	CASSETTDTQYF
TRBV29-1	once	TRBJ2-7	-	TGCAGCGCCGCCAAGCAATCCTACGAGCAGTACTTC	CSAAKQSYEQYF
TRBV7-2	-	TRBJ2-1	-	TGTGCCAGCAGCTGGGGACGGACGAATGAGCAGTTCTTC	CASSWGRTNEQFF
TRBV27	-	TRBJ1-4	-	TGTGCCAGCAGAACACTAGGTGCAACTAATGAAAAACTGTTTTTT	CASRTLGATNEKLFF
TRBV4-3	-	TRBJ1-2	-	TGCGCCAGCAGCCAAGCTACCAGCAGGAGGGGCTACACCTTC	CASSQATSRRGYTF
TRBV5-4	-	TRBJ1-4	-	TGTGCCAGCAGCTTACGGACAGACGATCGGGAAAAACTGTTTTTT	CASSLRTDDREKLFF
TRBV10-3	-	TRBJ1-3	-	TGTGCCATCAGTGAGGACACTGGAAACACCATATATTTT	CAISEDTGNTIYF
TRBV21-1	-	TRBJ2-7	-	TGTGCCAGCACCGAAAGGTCCTACGAGCAGTACTTC	CASTERSYEQYF